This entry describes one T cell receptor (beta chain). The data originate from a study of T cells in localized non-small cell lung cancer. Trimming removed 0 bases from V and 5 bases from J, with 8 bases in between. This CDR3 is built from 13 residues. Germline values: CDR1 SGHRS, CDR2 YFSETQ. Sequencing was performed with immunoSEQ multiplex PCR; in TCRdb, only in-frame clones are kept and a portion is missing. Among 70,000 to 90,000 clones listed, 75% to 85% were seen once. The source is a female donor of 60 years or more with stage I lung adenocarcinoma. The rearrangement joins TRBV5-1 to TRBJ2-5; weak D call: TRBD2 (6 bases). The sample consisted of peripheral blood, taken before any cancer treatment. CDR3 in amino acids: CASSLELAETQYF. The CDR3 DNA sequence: TGCGCCAGCAGCTTGGAACTAGCCGAGACCCAGTACTTC.